This is a list of T cell receptor beta chains from one sample in a study of response to subunit inactivated influenza vaccine. TCRdb reprocessed the RT-PCR reads via MiXCR and lists one record per CDR3 protein. Found here are hundreds of thousands of distinct CDR3 sequences, around 14% of them singletons; the top ten hold 11%. Sequenced material: PBMCs from blood, taken 12 days after vaccination. These receptors all stem from a man between 50 and 59 years old who received an inactivated influenza vaccine. Each CDR3 is given with its conserved first and last residue. A D gene is named only where the DNA matches it firmly. Size is omitted from some rows. Given values are once, few, many or a class for expanded clones.

>TRBJ1-5|TRBV28|16|-|few
CASSLGQDRSNQPQHF
TGTGCCAGCAGTTTAGGCCAAGACAGGAGCAATCAGCCCCAGCATTTT
>TRBJ1-5|TRBV3-1|14|-|few
CASSQDAQGQPQHF
TGTGCCAGCAGCCAAGATGCCCAAGGTCAGCCCCAGCATTTT
>TRBJ2-2|TRBV28|12|-|many
CASSLGLGELFF
TGTGCCAGCAGTTTAGGTTTGGGGGAGCTGTTTTTT
>TRBJ2-2|TRBV12-3/TRBV12-4|13|-|once
CASSFQGRGELFF
TGTGCCAGCAGTTTTCAGGGCCGGGGGGAGCTGTTTTTT
>TRBJ2-5|TRBV2|15|TRBD2|-
CASRDHLAGQETQYF
TGTGCCAGCAGGGACCATCTAGCGGGGCAAGAGACCCAGTACTTC
>TRBJ2-1|TRBV6-2/TRBV6-3|16|-|few
CASSRADRPPYNEQFF
TGTGCCAGCAGCCGAGCCGACAGGCCACCTTACAATGAGCAGTTCTTC
>TRBJ2-7|TRBV4-3|16|TRBD1|many
CASSQGYRDRYYEQYF
TGCGCCAGCAGCCAAGGATACCGGGACAGGTACTACGAGCAGTACTTC
>TRBJ2-1|TRBV4-3|17|TRBD2|-
CASSQERSGTSLNEQFF
TGCGCCAGCAGCCAGGAACGTTCCGGGACTAGCTTAAATGAGCAGTTCTTC
>TRBJ1-1|TRBV20-1|14|-|few
CSAIPLTENTEAFF
TGCAGTGCCATCCCCCTCACAGAGAACACTGAAGCTTTCTTT
>TRBJ2-1|TRBV7-6|16|TRBD2|-
CASSLAPSGSGNEQFF
TGTGCCAGCAGCTTAGCGCCTAGCGGGAGTGGGAATGAGCAGTTCTTC
>TRBJ2-2|TRBV28|15|-|-
CASRTRSPNTGELFF
TGTGCCAGCAGGACCAGGTCCCCGAACACCGGGGAGCTGTTTTTT
>TRBJ2-1|TRBV27|14|TRBD1|-
CASGQGARGNEQFF
TGTGCCAGCGGACAGGGGGCGCGGGGAAATGAGCAGTTCTTC
>TRBJ2-1|TRBV11-2|13|-|few
CASSLVTLNEQFF
TGTGCCAGCAGCTTAGTTACTCTCAATGAGCAGTTCTTC
>TRBJ2-2|TRBV6-1|15|-|-
CASRSPRKPPGELFF
TGTGCCAGCAGGAGTCCCCGGAAACCACCCGGGGAGCTGTTTTTT